The rows below give T cell receptor beta chains drawn from one sample of a study of Ad26.COV2.S vaccination and SARS-CoV-2 variants. Profiled with immunoSEQ multiplex PCR; TCRdb holds only in-frame clones, not every one. The sample comprises 350,000 to 600,000 clones, about 88% of which are singletons, and under 2% rests with the top ten. Sequencing was performed on peripheral blood, taken in a trial of Ad26.COV2.S vaccine versus placebo. The receptors come from a person between 18 and 65 years old who received the Ad26.COV2.S COVID-19 vaccine or a placebo. The CDR3 runs from the conserved cysteine through the conserved F or W. D genes are given only for firm matches. Not every row has a clone size; where given, it reads once, few, many or a size class.

clone_size: -; v_call: TRBV11-1; j_call: TRBJ1-2; d_call: -; cdr3_nt: TGTGCCAGCAGCTTTCCAGGCCATGGCTACACCTTC; cdr3_aa: CASSFPGHGYTF
clone_size: -; v_call: TRBV5-6; j_call: TRBJ1-3; d_call: -; cdr3_nt: TGTGCCAGCAGCTTGAGGGGCCCTGGAAACACCATATATTTT; cdr3_aa: CASSLRGPGNTIYF
clone_size: -; v_call: TRBV29-1; j_call: TRBJ1-2; d_call: -; cdr3_nt: TGCAGCGGAATGACGGTGAAATATGGCTACACCTTC; cdr3_aa: CSGMTVKYGYTF
clone_size: -; v_call: TRBV4-1; j_call: TRBJ2-3; d_call: -; cdr3_nt: TGCGCCAGCAGCCAAGCTGGAGGGAGGACAGATACGCAGTATTTT; cdr3_aa: CASSQAGGRTDTQYF
clone_size: -; v_call: TRBV11-2; j_call: TRBJ1-2; d_call: TRBD1; cdr3_nt: TGTGCCAGCAGCTCTACAGGGGGCGATGGCTACACCTTC; cdr3_aa: CASSSTGGDGYTF
clone_size: -; v_call: TRBV5-6; j_call: TRBJ2-7; d_call: -; cdr3_nt: TGTGCCAGCAGCTTGAGGTTGGTGTCTCGGCGCTACGAGCAGTACTTC; cdr3_aa: CASSLRLVSRRYEQYF
clone_size: -; v_call: TRBV7-9; j_call: TRBJ2-1; d_call: TRBD2; cdr3_nt: TGTGCCAGCAGCTTAGCGTATCCCCTAGCGGCACTTACCTACAATGAGCAGTTCTTC; cdr3_aa: CASSLAYPLAALTYNEQFF
clone_size: -; v_call: TRBV6-2/TRBV6-3; j_call: TRBJ2-1; d_call: TRBD2; cdr3_nt: TGTGCCAGCAGCCTGCTAGCGGGGGGGCGGGATGAGCAGTTCTTC; cdr3_aa: CASSLLAGGRDEQFF
clone_size: -; v_call: TRBV3-1/TRBV3-2; j_call: TRBJ2-7; d_call: TRBD2; cdr3_nt: TGTGCCAGCAGCCAAGTGCCTAGCGGGACCTACGAGCAGTACTTC; cdr3_aa: CASSQVPSGTYEQYF
clone_size: -; v_call: TRBV6-2/TRBV6-3; j_call: TRBJ2-4; d_call: -; cdr3_nt: TGTGCCAGCAGCTCCCCCGGGATTCTAGCCAAAAACATTCAGTACTTC; cdr3_aa: CASSSPGILAKNIQYF
clone_size: -; v_call: TRBV27; j_call: TRBJ1-2; d_call: -; cdr3_nt: TGTGCCAGCAGTTCGCCTCAGGAGATCTATGGCTACACCTTC; cdr3_aa: CASSSPQEIYGYTF
clone_size: -; v_call: TRBV28; j_call: TRBJ1-5; d_call: -; cdr3_nt: TGTGCCAGCAGTTTATTGGGATCGGGCAATCAGCCCCAGCATTTT; cdr3_aa: CASSLLGSGNQPQHF
clone_size: -; v_call: TRBV6-2/TRBV6-3; j_call: TRBJ2-7; d_call: -; cdr3_nt: TGTGCCAGCAGTTACCTTGGGAGATGGTTGTACGAGCAGTACTTC; cdr3_aa: CASSYLGRWLYEQYF
clone_size: -; v_call: TRBV18; j_call: TRBJ2-5; d_call: -; cdr3_nt: TGTGCCAGCTCACAGCAAGGGACGGGGCAAGAGACCCAGTACTTC; cdr3_aa: CASSQQGTGQETQYF
clone_size: -; v_call: TRBV19; j_call: TRBJ1-1; d_call: -; cdr3_nt: TGTGCCAGTAGAGGGAACACTGAAGCTTTCTTT; cdr3_aa: CASRGNTEAFF
clone_size: -; v_call: TRBV7-2; j_call: TRBJ1-1; d_call: -; cdr3_nt: TGTGCCAGCAGGAACCAGGGAACCATGAACACTGAAGCTTTCTTT; cdr3_aa: CASRNQGTMNTEAFF
clone_size: -; v_call: TRBV7-9; j_call: TRBJ1-4; d_call: TRBD1; cdr3_nt: TGTGCCAGCAGCGTGCAGACAGGGGGATTGGTCGCAACTAATGAAAAACTGTTTTTT; cdr3_aa: CASSVQTGGLVATNEKLFF
clone_size: -; v_call: TRBV5-1; j_call: TRBJ2-7; d_call: TRBD1; cdr3_nt: TGCGCCAGCAGCCCCCCAGGGGGCGAGCAGTACTTC; cdr3_aa: CASSPPGGEQYF
clone_size: -; v_call: TRBV18; j_call: TRBJ1-2; d_call: -; cdr3_nt: TGTGCCAGCTCACACTCGGACACCAACTATGGCTACACCTTC; cdr3_aa: CASSHSDTNYGYTF
clone_size: -; v_call: TRBV4-2; j_call: TRBJ2-7; d_call: TRBD2; cdr3_nt: TGTGCCAGCAGCCAAGATAGAGCTAGCGGACCCTACGAGCAGTACTTC; cdr3_aa: CASSQDRASGPYEQYF
clone_size: -; v_call: TRBV18; j_call: TRBJ1-2; d_call: -; cdr3_nt: TGTGCCAGCTCAGGGCAGTTCGGCTACACCTTC; cdr3_aa: CASSGQFGYTF
clone_size: -; v_call: TRBV7-9; j_call: TRBJ2-2; d_call: -; cdr3_nt: TGTGCCAGCAGCGCGGGACATCGGAAGACCGGGGAGCTGTTTTTT; cdr3_aa: CASSAGHRKTGELFF
clone_size: -; v_call: TRBV4-3; j_call: TRBJ2-5; d_call: -; cdr3_nt: TGCGCCAGCAGCCTCTATCTCCATGAGACCCAGTACTTC; cdr3_aa: CASSLYLHETQYF
clone_size: -; v_call: TRBV30; j_call: TRBJ1-4; d_call: TRBD1; cdr3_nt: TGTGCCTGGAGTGTACTTAGATCGACAGGGGTTAGTGAAAAACTGTTTTTT; cdr3_aa: CAWSVLRSTGVSEKLFF
clone_size: -; v_call: TRBV9; j_call: TRBJ2-2; d_call: -; cdr3_nt: TGTGCCAGCAGCGTAGTACAGGGTGGCACCGGGGAGCTGTTTTTT; cdr3_aa: CASSVVQGGTGELFF
clone_size: once; v_call: TRBV7-8; j_call: TRBJ1-6; d_call: -; cdr3_nt: TGTGCCAGCAAGCGGGACCCAGGATCGGCCCTCCACTTT; cdr3_aa: CASKRDPGSALHF
clone_size: -; v_call: TRBV25-1; j_call: TRBJ1-2; d_call: -; cdr3_nt: TGTGCCAGCAGTGAACTCCCTGGCGGGGTACGGGGCTACACCTTC; cdr3_aa: CASSELPGGVRGYTF
clone_size: once; v_call: TRBV6-1; j_call: TRBJ1-5; d_call: -; cdr3_nt: TGTGCCAGCAGTGACCGGGACACACATCAGCCCCAGCATTTT; cdr3_aa: CASSDRDTHQPQHF
clone_size: -; v_call: TRBV19; j_call: TRBJ1-2; d_call: -; cdr3_nt: TGTGCCAGTAGTATGGGGGGTTCTCTCGGCTACACCTTC; cdr3_aa: CASSMGGSLGYTF
clone_size: -; v_call: TRBV5-1; j_call: TRBJ1-5; d_call: -; cdr3_nt: TGCGCCAGCAGCTGGGGGACCAATCAGCCCCAGCATTTT; cdr3_aa: CASSWGTNQPQHF
clone_size: once; v_call: TRBV25-1; j_call: TRBJ1-1; d_call: -; cdr3_nt: TGTGCCAGCGGAGGTGGTTGGAACACTGAAGCTTTCTTT; cdr3_aa: CASGGGWNTEAFF
clone_size: once; v_call: TRBV14; j_call: TRBJ1-2; d_call: -; cdr3_nt: TGTGCCAGCAGCCAAGTACTGGAAGGAACCAACACCTTC; cdr3_aa: CASSQVLEGTNTF
clone_size: -; v_call: TRBV27; j_call: TRBJ2-7; d_call: -; cdr3_nt: TGTGCCAGCAGTTTCGGTTACGAGCAGTACTTC; cdr3_aa: CASSFGYEQYF
clone_size: -; v_call: TRBV5-8; j_call: TRBJ2-1; d_call: TRBD2; cdr3_nt: TGTGCCAGCAGCTTGGGAGGACTAGCGGGTTATGAGCAGTTCTTC; cdr3_aa: CASSLGGLAGYEQFF
clone_size: -; v_call: TRBV5-1; j_call: TRBJ2-7; d_call: -; cdr3_nt: TGCGCCAGCAGTCCCGGCAGCAACTACGAGCAGTACTTC; cdr3_aa: CASSPGSNYEQYF
clone_size: -; v_call: TRBV4-2; j_call: TRBJ1-4; d_call: -; cdr3_nt: TGTGCCAGCAGCCAAGATGGGGCAGCAACTAATGAAAAACTGTTTTTT; cdr3_aa: CASSQDGAATNEKLFF